Following are 22 T cell receptor beta chains from one sample sequenced in a study of blood T cell repertoires in COVID-19. The table came from immunoSEQ multiplex PCR; TCRdb's copy has only in-frame clones and leaves some out. The table includes about 110,000 clones, less than 75% detected once. The sequenced sample was peripheral blood. These receptors came from a woman aged 40-49 years with acute or convalescent COVID-19.

This sequence joins TRBV3-1 (or the pseudogene TRBV3-2) and TRBJ1-1, with 7 bases matching TRBD1. V dropped 6 bases and J dropped 1; count of bases not matched to a gene: 8. CDR1 is LGHDT and CDR2 is YNNKEL in the germline V gene (reference sequence). The CDR3 has 15 amino acids. DNA of the CDR3: TGTGCCAGCAGAAAGGGGGCGCGAGGGAACACTGAAGCTTTCTTT. Translation gives CASRKGARGNTEAFF.

This clone was seen just once. The gene calls are TRBV4-1 and TRBJ1-3, with no clear D. V gave up 4 bases and J gave up 4 bases, with 14 bases separating them. There are 15 residues in the CDR3. Germline V gene sequence: CDR1 MGHRA, CDR2 YSYEKL. CDR3 region: CASSRLQSIGNTIYF. DNA of the CDR3: TGCGCCAGCAGCCGACTACAGAGCATCGGAAACACCATATATTTT.

In its sample, this clone was seen a few times. The chain recombines TRBV6-5 with TRBJ2-5; D is unclear. CDR3 length: 13 amino acids. The V end was cut by 7 bases, the J end by 1 base, with 10 bases between. Germline V gives CDR1 MNHEY, CDR2 SVGAGI. CDR3 sequence reads: CASMAYSQETQYF. CDR3 DNA sequence: TGTGCCAGCATGGCGTACAGCCAAGAGACCCAGTACTTC.

The V and J genes are TRBV9 and TRBJ2-1; perhaps TRBD2 as D (7 bases). This CDR3 region has 16 residues. Trimming cost V 0 bases and J 9 bases, with 19 bases left between them. Germline loops: CDR1 SGDLS, CDR2 YYNGEE. The CDR3 region is CASSVGGGGGWAEQFF. CDR3 sequence (DNA): TGTGCCAGCAGCGTAGGGGGGGGCGGTGGTTGGGCTGAGCAGTTCTTC.

This clone showed up just once. This chain links TRBV28 with TRBJ1-2; TRBD1 might be the D (5 bases). This CDR3 contains 13 residues. Germline V gene sequence: CDR1 MDHEN, CDR2 SYDVKM. V lost 7 bases to trimming and J lost 4 bases, with 13 bases between them. DNA for the CDR3: TGTGCCAGCACTACGACAGTTTCCTATGGCTACACCTTC. It encodes CASTTTVSYGYTF.

This clone was counted a single time. The gene calls are TRBV7-2 and TRBJ2-7, with D possibly TRBD2 on 6 matching bases. Germline V gene lookup returns CDR1 SGHTA and CDR2 FQGNSA. The CDR3 totals 14 residues. Trimming stripped 1 base from V and 7 bases from J, with 14 bases between. The CDR3 DNA sequence: TGTGCCAGCAGCTTAGTAGCGGCCATGGGAGAGCAGTACTTC. Protein product: CASSLVAAMGEQYF.

This clone was detected a few times. The rearrangement links TRBV7-2 to TRBJ2-5; no clear D. The CDR3 has 15 residues. The V and J ends lost 2 bases and 2 bases respectively, with 12 bases between them. CDR1 SGHTA and CDR2 FQGNSA come from the germline V gene. Here the CDR3 reads CASSLFGQVQETQYF. For the CDR3, the DNA is TGTGCCAGCAGCTTATTTGGGCAGGTTCAAGAGACCCAGTACTTC. Combining the CDR3 with reference TRBV7-2 and TRBJ2-5 gives the whole variable domain GAGVSQSPSNKVTEKGKDVELRCDPISGHTALYWYRQSLGQGLEFLIYFQGNSAPDKSGLPSDRFSAERTGGSVSTLTIQRTQQEDSAVYLCASSLFGQVQETQYFGPGTRLLVL.

The chain carries TRBV7-9 and TRBJ1-3, with 7 positions matching TRBD1. CDR3 length equals 15 residues. Losses at the gene ends were 5 bases for V and 1 base for J; bases not matched to a gene: 5. Germline assignment: CDR1 SEHNR and CDR2 FQNEAQ (reference sequence). DNA of the CDR3: TGTGCCAGCAGCGGACAGGCAACGTCTGGAAACACCATATATTTT. Its translation is CASSGQATSGNTIYF.

The V gene is TRBV9, the J gene TRBJ1-2; D uncertain. The V end lost 0 bases, the J end lost 3 bases, and 9 bases lay between the germline ends. Germline V gives CDR1 SGDLS, CDR2 YYNGEE. This CDR3 is 14 amino acids long. In nucleotides, the CDR3 is TGTGCCAGCAGCGTAGCGCCAGGTGACTATGGCTACACCTTC. Translation: CASSVAPGDYGYTF.

V gene TRBV4-2 combines with J gene TRBJ2-7, with D possibly being TRBD1 (6 bases). The V end was cut by 0 bases, the J end by 9 bases, with 12 bases between. CDR1 LGHNA and CDR2 YNFKEQ come from the germline V gene. There are 13 residues in the CDR3. The CDR3 DNA sequence: TGTGCCAGCAGCCAAGAAGGGGGTATTGTGCAGTACTTC. Translated, it gives CASSQEGGIVQYF.

This clone was recorded many times. The chain employs TRBV3-1 (or the pseudogene TRBV3-2) and TRBJ2-1, with 7 bases fitting TRBD1. The germline V gene has CDR1 LGHDT and CDR2 YNNKEL (reference sequence). J gave up 3 bases and V 0 bases, and 5 bases lay outside the gene matches. CDR3 length: 16 residues. The CDR3 DNA reads as TGTGCCAGCAGCCAAGACCGAGGGGGCGACTACAATGAGCAGTTCTTC. Residues: CASSQDRGGDYNEQFF.

This clone was seen only once. The chain carries TRBV6-2 or TRBV6-3 and TRBJ1-2, with D uncertain. V was clipped by 2 bases and J by 8 bases, with 9 bases between them. The length of the CDR3 is 12 residues. The germline CDR1 and CDR2 sequences are MNHEY and SVGEGT. The CDR3 region has the DNA TGTGCCAGCAGTTACGGACTCGCAGGCTACACCTTC. The encoded protein is CASSYGLAGYTF.

CDR3 residues: CASSPLDRGLETQYF. The CDR3 region has the DNA TGTGCCAGCAGCCCCCTGGACAGGGGGCTAGAGACCCAGTACTTC. The chain combines TRBV6-5 with TRBJ2-5, with 11 bases fitting TRBD1. This CDR3 is 15 amino acids long. The germline gives CDR1 MNHEY, CDR2 SVGAGI. The V and J ends lost 6 bases and 4 bases, in that order; junction bases with no gene match: 7.

The V call is TRBV4-1, the J call TRBJ1-1; 7 bases line up with TRBD1. This CDR3 has 14 residues. CDR1 and CDR2 (germline): MGHRA, YSYEKL. The ends lost 0 bases at V and 5 bases at J; junction bases unmatched: 3. CDR3 region: CASSQDSRGTEAFF. The CDR3, as DNA: TGCGCCAGCAGCCAAGATAGCAGGGGGACTGAAGCTTTCTTT.

The CDR3 DNA follows: TGTGCCAGCAGCGATTTTACAGGGGGAACTAATGAAAAACTGTTTTTT. Its protein product is CASSDFTGGTNEKLFF. V and J are TRBV7-9 and TRBJ1-4; 8 nucleotides align to TRBD1. This CDR3 is built from 16 residues. The germline CDR1 and CDR2 sequences are SEHNR and FQNEAQ (reference sequence). V lost 5 bases, J lost 1 base, and 6 bases stayed unmatched.

The rearrangement uses TRBV24-1 and TRBJ2-3; 7 bases align to TRBD2. J lost 3 bases, V lost 3 bases, and 11 bases had no gene match. CDR1 is KGHDR, CDR2 SFDVKD, per germline. There are 17 residues in the CDR3. CDR3 nucleotides: TGTGCCACCAGTGATCCCCGGACTAGTGGACTTACAGATACGCAGTATTTT. Its translation is CATSDPRTSGLTDTQYF.

The chain recombines TRBV18 with TRBJ2-2; D is possibly TRBD1 (5 bases). The CDR3 has 16 residues. Trimming pared 0 bases from V and 2 bases from J, leaving 10 bases between. Germline lookup yields CDR1 KGHSH and CDR2 LQKENI. The CDR3, as DNA: TGTGCCAGCTCACCACCGAACCAGGGTAACACCGGGGAGCTGTTTTTT. It codes for CASSPPNQGNTGELFF.

The J gene is TRBJ1-1, the V gene TRBV18; no firm D call. The CDR3 totals 15 residues. The germline V gene encodes CDR1 KGHSH and CDR2 LQKENI. The ends were cut back, 5 bases at V and 3 bases at J, with 16 bases in the middle. For the CDR3, the DNA is TGTGCCAGCTCATCAGGACTAAACGGGGACACTGAAGCTTTCTTT. Protein sequence: CASSSGLNGDTEAFF.

This clone appeared once. This chain links TRBV20-1 with TRBJ1-6; D possibly corresponds to TRBD1 (5 bases). V was pared by 3 bases and J by 9 bases, with 9 bases between. The length of the CDR3 is 12 residues. The germline V gene has CDR1 DFQATT and CDR2 SNEGSKA (reference sequence). The CDR3 spells CSASGTSSPLHF. CDR3 in DNA: TGCAGTGCTAGTGGGACTTCTTCACCCCTCCACTTT.

Points on this clone: Other DNA sequences in this specimen translate into the identical CDR3. The genes are TRBV3-1 (or the pseudogene TRBV3-2) and TRBJ1-3; weak D call: TRBD1 (5 bases). This CDR3 is built from 14 residues. V gave up 2 bases and J gave up 1 base, with 6 bases separating them. CDR1 and CDR2 (germline): LGHDT, YNNKEL (reference sequence). For the CDR3, the DNA is TGTGCCAGCAGCCAAAGGGGATCTGGAAACACCATATATTTT. Encoded protein: CASSQRGSGNTIYF.

This clone was observed many times. The CDR3 is CASRKGASVPSETQYF. CDR3 nucleotides: TGTGCCAGCAGGAAGGGGGCCAGCGTCCCCAGCGAGACCCAGTACTTC. This rearrangement joins TRBV2 to TRBJ2-5; 7 bases align to TRBD1. The CDR3 has 16 amino acids. Losses at the gene ends were 6 bases for V and 5 bases for J; bases not matched to a gene: 15. Per germline, CDR1 SNHLY and CDR2 FYNNEI.

This clone appeared a single time. This chain connects TRBV28 to TRBJ1-2; TRBD1 matches 7 bases. V shed 4 bases and J 7 bases; nucleotides not matched to a gene: 3. Germline values: CDR1 MDHEN, CDR2 SYDVKM. The CDR3 consists of 12 residues. The CDR3 loop reads CASSSDRVGYTF. As DNA, the CDR3 is TGTGCCAGCAGTTCTGACAGGGTTGGCTACACCTTC.